This T cell receptor (beta chain) was identified during a study of T-cell memory formation after mild COVID-19 (dated by TCRdb to the early 2020s). In the study overall: TCR sequence clusters from the two donors were largely donor specific. In two donors, T-cell clones that expanded and contracted after mild COVID-19 were tracked by sequencing TCRalpha and TCRbeta repertoires over time. The cohort comprised two young, previously healthy adult volunteers, one female and one male.

As concerns this clonotype: What antigen it recognizes has not been identified. One base away there is no much larger clone; base qualities are not given.

Ficoll-Paque density gradient centrifugation was the method used to isolate PBMCs. V gives up 3 bases and J gives up 6 bases, and the segment between their germline ends measures 11 bases. Measured from the cysteine to the phenylalanine, the CDR3 is 12 residues long. The only DNA kept is the CDR3, 36 bases in frame from the first base. From a lookup of the germline V gene (reference sequence), CDR1 and CDR2 are DFQATT and SNEGSKA. Sequencing was carried out with an Illumina NovaSeq 6000. TCRalpha and TCRbeta cDNA libraries were constructed by 5'RACE with constant-segment primers, with sample barcodes and unique molecular identifiers being introduced. RNA was extracted from every sample with Trizol reagent. Library amplification was performed in two PCR steps, and a second sample barcode and Illumina TruSeq adapters were introduced in the second step. Sequencing of libraries was performed on an Illumina NovaSeq with 2 x 150 bp paired-end reads. In the original analysis: With migec v1.2.7, reads were demultiplexed and then collapsed into UMI-guided consensus sequences. Using mixcr v2.1.11, UMI consensuses were aligned to TRA and TRB V and J templates and then assembled into clonotypes. A clonotype was counted as expanded or contracted only when both edgeR and NoisET called the clonotype significant, with the noise models trained on biological replicates. For edgeR calls, the thresholds were a false discovery rate-adjusted p below 0.01 and a log2 fold-change of 1. As an exploratory analysis of dynamics, max-normalized trajectories of the 1000 most abundant clonotypes were examined with PCA combined with hierarchical clustering. The CD4 or CD8 phenotype of responding clones was assigned using the separately sequenced CD4+ and CD8+ repertoires. In TCRdb, the public reads were trimmed at Q25 with fastp and aligned with MiXCR, with productive beta chains retained. Each CDR3 protein gets just one entry, which takes the most common genes and DNA from the rows behind it. TCRdb's processing, not the study's, gives the V and J calls here. The table for this sample lists approximately 390,000 distinct CDR3 sequences; approximately 15% of them were counted only once. Roughly a fifth of the sample lies in the top ten.

The investigation overall reported the following: Only a couple of mild cases were covered in the study, and larger cohorts including severe cases with pre-infection samples were considered necessary. Clones contracting from day 15 to 85 had balanced CD4/CD8 phenotypes, while a second wave expanding from day 15 to 37 was biased towards CD4+. Contracting CD4+ clones turned up mainly in the CM and EM memory subsets, whereas EMRA was where CD8+ clones were enriched. Some responding clones were found in pre-infection memory, which suggests that pre-existing cross-reactive memory T cells took part in the SARS-CoV-2 response. SARS-CoV-2 specificity was not confirmed for the second-wave clones peaking on day 37.

Material: PBMCs or a T cell subset sorted from them (not recorded which). This receptor chain uses TRBV20-1 and TRBJ1-1; no D gene can be assigned with confidence. This TCR came from a man younger than 35 who had mild COVID-19 (a few samples of this study predate the infection). The sample titles of this study are shuffled in the database, so cell type and time point are left out; the donor was told from shared clones. The DNA is TGCAGTGCTAGGGTTGGGGATCCTGAAGCTTTCTTT. The resulting protein is CSARVGDPEAFF.